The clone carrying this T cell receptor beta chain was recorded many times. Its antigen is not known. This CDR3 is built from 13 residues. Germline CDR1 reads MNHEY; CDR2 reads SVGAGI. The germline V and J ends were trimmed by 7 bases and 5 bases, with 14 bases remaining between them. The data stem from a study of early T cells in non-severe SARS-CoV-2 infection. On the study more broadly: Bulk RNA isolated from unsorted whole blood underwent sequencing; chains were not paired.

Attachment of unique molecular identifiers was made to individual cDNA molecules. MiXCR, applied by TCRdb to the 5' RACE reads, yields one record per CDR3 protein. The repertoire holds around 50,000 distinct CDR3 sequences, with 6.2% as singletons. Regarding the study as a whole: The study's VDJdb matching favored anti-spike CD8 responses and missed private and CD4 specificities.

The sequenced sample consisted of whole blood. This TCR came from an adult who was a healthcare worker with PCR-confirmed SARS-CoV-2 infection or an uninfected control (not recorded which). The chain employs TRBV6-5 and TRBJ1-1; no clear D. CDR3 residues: CASTQPAGTEAFF. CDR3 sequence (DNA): TGTGCCAGCACCCAACCGGCGGGAACTGAAGCTTTCTTT.